Sequencing of this TCR beta chain was carried out in a study of PD-1 blockade in classical Hodgkin lymphoma (dated by TCRdb to 2018 to 2021). At the level of the whole study: Nivolumab dosing was 3 mg/kg intravenously every 2 weeks, continuing until either disease progression or unacceptable toxicity. The study used CyTOF and TCR beta sequencing to define a peripheral blood immune signature of response to PD-1 blockade in classical Hodgkin lymphoma.

Genomic DNA was isolated using the Qiagen DNeasy kit from unsorted PBMCs as well as from negatively selected CD4+ and CD8+ fractions. TCR beta CDR3 regions were amplified by immunoSEQ multiplex PCR using primers annealing to V and J segments. A synthetic immune receptor repertoire was used to minimize amplification bias, and remaining bias was computationally removed after sequencing. On the authors' methods: Custom Python scripts were used to quantify repertoire diversity as the Shannon entropy index. Unsorted, CD4+ and CD8+ repertoires were examined separately, except in combined analyses, for which CD4+ and CD8+ sequences were merged in silico. Clonal expansion was defined as at least a 2-fold frequency increase after treatment relative to C1D1, with a pseudocount of 0.5 for undetected baseline clones. Singleton clones were defined as clones with 0 or 1 copy at C1D1, and non-singleton clones were defined as clones with 2 or more copies. Clones expanded in unsorted samples were assigned a CD4+, CD8+ or unknown annotation through matching of protein sequences in sorted samples from the same patient. Wilcoxon tests on paired samples were used to test diversity changes from C1D1 to C4D1. The table comes from immuneACCESS by way of TCRdb, which keeps in-frame sequences with V and J called. Part of the clones is missing from these tables; in studies checked, under half for an unresolved V gene and the rest for unknown reasons. V, J and clone size were drawn from that table, and D and trimming were deduced from the DNA. This sample gives about 66,000 clones in total; over 70% of them show up just once. In total, the top ten clones hold over 7.5% of the sample.

Note on this clone: No cognate antigen has been identified for it. Per-base qualities were not stored, and no clone one base away is much larger.

The time point label of this sample denotes: cycle 2 day 1 (C2D1) of nivolumab. Every trial patient had relapsed after autologous stem cell transplantation, and cohorts A, B and C differed in prior brentuximab vedotin exposure. The trial cohort was composed of over 50 patients with relapsed/refractory classical Hodgkin lymphoma, for whom complete response, partial response or progressive disease was recorded as best overall response. In the multi-cohort phase II CheckMate 205 trial, trial patients received single-agent nivolumab. An independent review committee assessed best overall response by applying the 2007 International Working Group response criteria. PBMCs from the trial were collected at three points: immediately before nivolumab initiation (C1D1), and during therapy at cycle 2 day 1 and cycle 4 day 1. After peripheral blood was drawn into 8 mL Vacutainer Cell Preparation Tubes, PBMCs were isolated by centrifugation and then cryopreserved.

V is cut by 2 bases and J by 5 bases, and the space between the germline ends is 13 bases. CDR1 LNHDA and CDR2 SQIVND are derived from the germline V gene (reference sequence). The CDR3 measures 15 amino acids from cysteine to phenylalanine. CDR3 DNA is the only sequence kept; it has 45 bases, read in frame from the first base. The paper as a whole reports these results and caveats: Trial patients achieving complete response had baseline diversity similar to newly diagnosed patients, whereas partial responders and progressors had significantly lower diversity. The study covered only a single clinical trial cohort, and the causes of the repertoire differences, possibly disease activity or prior therapy, were still not defined. Baseline TCR diversity was reported to be lower in newly diagnosed patients than in healthy donors, and even lower in relapsed/refractory patients. Patients starting nivolumab less than 1 year after ASCT had lower diversity and were excluded from later analyses to avoid confounding by immune reconstitution. CD4+ but not CD8+ TCR diversity rose significantly by C4D1 (p=0.0027 vs p=0.16), most apparent in complete responders (p=0.02).

The rearrangement combines TRBV19 with TRBJ1-5; no D segment can be confidently identified. This clonotype was sampled from a human donor with classical Hodgkin lymphoma. This specimen consisted of peripheral blood mononuclear cells (PBMCs), obtained before the second cycle of nivolumab. The nucleotide sequence is given as TGTGCCAGTAGTATACGGAGGGCAAGCGATCAGCCCCAGCATTTT. It specifies CASSIRRASDQPQHF.